The sequence of this T cell receptor (beta chain) was determined in a study of somatic mutations in cytotoxic T cells in rheumatoid arthritis. In the study overall: Blood from the patient (approximately 30 ml EDTA) was drawn right after diagnosis, pretreatment. Several of the V beta antibody-stained T-cell populations were flow-sorted at nearly 100% purity; V beta1+ cells were among them and were sequenced for TCRB.

Note on this clone: The identical CDR3 is also encoded by other nucleotide sequences in the sample.

The assay was immunoSEQ multiplex PCR, and TCRdb's table has in-frame clones only and misses some. Of more than 15,000 clones detected, over 70% appear once; the ten largest clones hold about 9.6%. V was clipped by 1 base and J by 6 bases, with 13 bases between them. CDR1 is SGHTA and CDR2 is FQGNSA in the germline V gene. The length of the CDR3 is 15 residues. The material sequenced was CD8+ T cells sorted from blood. The source of this sequence is an adult with rheumatoid arthritis. The V call is TRBV7-2, the J call TRBJ1-5; D might be TRBD1 (5 bases). CDR3 protein: CASSLGWGSGQPQHF. The CDR3 DNA sequence: TGTGCCAGCAGCTTAGGGTGGGGGTCGGGTCAGCCCCAGCATTTT.